This T cell receptor (beta chain) was profiled in a study of blood T cell repertoires in COVID-19. On the study more broadly: Sites across the United States, Italy and Spain contributed samples from acute and convalescent COVID-19.

How the authors handled the data: Scientists estimated how many nucleated cells there were by amplifying reference gene primers. The method was immunoSEQ multiplex PCR; TCRdb's version includes in-frame clones alone and lacks a portion of them. V, J and clone size are those of that table, while D and trimming were read from the DNA. In the table there are roughly 300,000 clones, around 89% of which are singletons. The receptor's source is a man in his late teens or twenties who had recovered from COVID-19. Sequencing was done on a sample of peripheral blood.

Here the CDR3 reads CASSLYSTNNEQFF. The CDR3 nucleotides are TGTGCCAGCAGTTTATATTCTACCAACAATGAGCAGTTCTTC. This chain uses TRBV28 with TRBJ2-1; D call uncertain. The CDR3 has 14 amino acids. CDR1 is MDHEN and CDR2 is SYDVKM in the germline V gene. Trimming pared 1 base from V and 5 bases from J, leaving 9 bases between.